What follows describes a single T cell receptor (beta chain). Germline CDR1 SEHNR, CDR2 FQNEAQ (reference sequence). There are 12 residues in the CDR3. V dropped 5 bases and J dropped 2 bases, with 7 bases sitting between them. The record originates from a study of blood T cell repertoires in COVID-19. Study at large: Sources were T cells, B-cell-depleted T cells, or PBMCs; the material itself was cDNA or gDNA.

Sequencing used immunoSEQ multiplex PCR; TCRdb keeps in-frame clones, though not all of them. This table holds some 80,000 clones, about 92% found once. The chain uses TRBV7-9 and TRBJ2-7; D is possibly TRBD1 (6 bases). The receptor was derived from a woman aged 80 or over with active or convalescent COVID-19. Material: peripheral blood. The CDR3 reads CASSGDTYEQYF. DNA for the CDR3: TGTGCCAGCAGCGGGGACACCTACGAGCAGTACTTC.